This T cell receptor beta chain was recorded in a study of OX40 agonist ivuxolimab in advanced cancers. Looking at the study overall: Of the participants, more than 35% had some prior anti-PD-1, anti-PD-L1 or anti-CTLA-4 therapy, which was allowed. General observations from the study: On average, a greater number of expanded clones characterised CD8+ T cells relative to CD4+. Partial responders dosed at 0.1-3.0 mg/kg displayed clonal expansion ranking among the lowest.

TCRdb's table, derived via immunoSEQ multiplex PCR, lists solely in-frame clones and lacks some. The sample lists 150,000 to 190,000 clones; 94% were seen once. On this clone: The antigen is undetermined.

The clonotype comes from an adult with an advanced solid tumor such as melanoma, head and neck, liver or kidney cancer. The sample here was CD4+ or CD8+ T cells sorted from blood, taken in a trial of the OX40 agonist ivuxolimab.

CDR3 DNA: TGCGCCAGCAGCCTCGGGGCCTATGGCCCAAATAGCAATCAGCCCCAGCATTTT. Its protein product is CASSLGAYGPNSNQPQHF. V is TRBV4-1 and J is TRBJ1-5; possible D gene TRBD1, 5 bases. The CDR3 contains 18 residues. The germline CDR1 and CDR2 sequences are MGHRA and YSYEKL. V lost 4 bases to trimming and J lost 0 bases, with 19 bases between them.